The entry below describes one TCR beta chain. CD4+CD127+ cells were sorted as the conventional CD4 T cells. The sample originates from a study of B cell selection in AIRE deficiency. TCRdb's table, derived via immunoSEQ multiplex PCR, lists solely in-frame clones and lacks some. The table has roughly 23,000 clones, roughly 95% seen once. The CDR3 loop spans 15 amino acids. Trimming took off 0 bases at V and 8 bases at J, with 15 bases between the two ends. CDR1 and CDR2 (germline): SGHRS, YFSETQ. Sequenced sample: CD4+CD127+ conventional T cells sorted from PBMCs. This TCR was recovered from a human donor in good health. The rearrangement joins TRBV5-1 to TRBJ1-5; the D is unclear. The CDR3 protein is CASSLDAGFGEPQHF. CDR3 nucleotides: TGCGCCAGCAGCTTGGACGCGGGCTTCGGGGAGCCCCAGCATTTT.